What follows are 4 T cell receptor beta chains derived from one specimen sequenced in a study of OX40 agonist ivuxolimab in advanced cancers. Clones were sequenced by immunoSEQ multiplex PCR, and TCRdb holds only the in-frame ones, with some missing. The profile shows 80,000 or so clones, about 92% of them singletons. The specimen comprised CD4+ or CD8+ T cells sorted from blood, sampled in a trial of the OX40 agonist ivuxolimab. The receptors stem from an adult with an advanced solid tumor such as melanoma, head and neck, liver or kidney cancer.

The J gene is TRBJ1-1, the V gene TRBV4-3; D perhaps matches TRBD1 (6 bases). This CDR3 is 14 amino acids long. V gave up 4 bases and J gave up 5 bases, with 14 bases separating them. Looked up from germline, CDR1 is LGHNA and CDR2 is YSLEER. CDR3 residues: CASSPSEGGTEAFF. In DNA, the CDR3 is TGCGCCAGCAGCCCCTCCGAGGGGGGTACTGAAGCTTTCTTT.

The chain couples TRBV10-3 to TRBJ1-3; a possible D gene is TRBD1 (5 bases). This CDR3 contains 14 residues. V was clipped by 10 bases and J by 12 bases, with 25 bases between them. CDR1 and CDR2 (germline): ENHRY, SYGVKD. This CDR3 reads CATARPGPRIIIYF. The CDR3 DNA reads TGTGCCACCGCCCGACCGGGACCCAGAATTATCATATATTTT.

The chain couples TRBV4-1 to TRBJ2-7; D gene ambiguous. CDR3 length equals 15 residues. V was trimmed by 0 bases and J by 2 bases, leaving 11 bases between them. The germline CDR1 and CDR2 sequences are MGHRA and YSYEKL. CDR3 in amino acids: CASSQEWHLAYEQYF. The CDR3 DNA is TGCGCCAGCAGCCAAGAGTGGCATTTAGCCTACGAGCAGTACTTC.

V usage is TRBV7-9 and J usage is TRBJ2-7, with no clear D. V was shortened by 0 bases and J by 5 bases, with 14 bases between the two germline ends. This CDR3 is built from 15 residues. Germline V gene lookup returns CDR1 SEHNR and CDR2 FQNEAQ (reference sequence). The CDR3 sequence: CASSLASRGLDEQYF. The CDR3 DNA reads TGTGCCAGCAGCTTAGCCAGCCGAGGTTTGGACGAGCAGTACTTC.